The present T cell receptor beta chain was sequenced within a study of T cell changes during pregnancy in multiple sclerosis. Per the germline V gene, CDR1 is MNHEY and CDR2 is SMNVEV (reference sequence). The CDR3 is 15 residues long. V shed 2 bases, J shed 6 bases, and the junction held 7 bases outside the gene matches. Repertoires were generated with immunoSEQ multiplex PCR, while TCRdb's copy carries only in-frame clones and drops some. The data show tens of thousands of clones, approximately 91% seen once. V and J are TRBV27 and TRBJ2-1; 7 bases align to TRBD2. The clonotype was recovered from a female donor in good health, enrolled as a control in a pregnancy study. Source: peripheral blood, taken in the second trimester of pregnancy. CDR3 amino acids: CASSLQAGRSNEQFF. The CDR3 DNA sequence: TGTGCCAGCAGTTTACAAGCGGGAAGGTCCAATGAGCAGTTCTTC.